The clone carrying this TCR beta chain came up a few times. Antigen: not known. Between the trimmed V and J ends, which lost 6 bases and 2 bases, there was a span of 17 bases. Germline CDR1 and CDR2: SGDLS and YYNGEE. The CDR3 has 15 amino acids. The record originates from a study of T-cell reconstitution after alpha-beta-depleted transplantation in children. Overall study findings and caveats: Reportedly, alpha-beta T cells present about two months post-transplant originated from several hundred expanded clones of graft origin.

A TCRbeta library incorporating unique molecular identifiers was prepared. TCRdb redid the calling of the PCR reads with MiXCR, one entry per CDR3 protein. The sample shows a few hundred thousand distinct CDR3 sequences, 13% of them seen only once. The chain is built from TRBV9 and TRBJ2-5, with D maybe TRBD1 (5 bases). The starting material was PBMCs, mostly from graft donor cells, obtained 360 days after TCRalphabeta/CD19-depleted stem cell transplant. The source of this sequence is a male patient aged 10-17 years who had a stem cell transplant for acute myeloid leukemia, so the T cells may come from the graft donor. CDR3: CASTKDMKSQETQYF. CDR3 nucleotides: TGTGCCAGCACCAAGGACATGAAGTCGCAAGAGACCCAGTACTTC.